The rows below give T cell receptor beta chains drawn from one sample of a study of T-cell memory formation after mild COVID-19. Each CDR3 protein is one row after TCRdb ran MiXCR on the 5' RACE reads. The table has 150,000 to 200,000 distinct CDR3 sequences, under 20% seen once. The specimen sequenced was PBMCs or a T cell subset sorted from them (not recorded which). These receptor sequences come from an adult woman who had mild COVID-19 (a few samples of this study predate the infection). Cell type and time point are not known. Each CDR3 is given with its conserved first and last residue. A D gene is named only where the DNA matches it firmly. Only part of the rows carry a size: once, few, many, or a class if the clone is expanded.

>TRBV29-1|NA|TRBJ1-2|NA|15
CSVQGSLSYAYGYTF
TGCAGCGTTCAGGGCTCTCTTTCCTATGCCTATGGCTACACCTTC
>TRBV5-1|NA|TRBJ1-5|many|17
CASSLEPRRYSNQPQHF
TGCGCCAGCAGCTTGGAGCCAAGAAGGTATAGCAATCAGCCCCAGCATTTT
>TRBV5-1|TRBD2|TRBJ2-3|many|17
CASSLERLAGDPDTQYF
TGCGCCAGCAGCTTGGAAAGACTAGCGGGGGACCCGGATACGCAGTATTTT
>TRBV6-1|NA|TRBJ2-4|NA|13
CASSVRVSDIQYF
TGTGCCAGCAGTGTCAGGGTGAGCGACATTCAGTACTTC
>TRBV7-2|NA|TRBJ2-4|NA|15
CASSLAPLAKNIQYF
TGTGCCAGCAGCTTAGCGCCGCTAGCCAAAAACATTCAGTACTTC
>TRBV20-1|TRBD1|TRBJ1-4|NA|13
CSARVGTVEKLFF
TGCAGTGCTAGAGTGGGGACAGTTGAAAAACTGTTTTTT
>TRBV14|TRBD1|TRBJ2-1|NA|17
CASSHRTGAYSENEQFF
TGTGCCAGCAGCCATCGGACAGGGGCGTATTCGGAGAATGAGCAGTTCTTC
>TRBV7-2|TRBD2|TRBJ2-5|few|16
CASTSGGLLGQETQYF
TGTGCCAGCACTAGCGGGGGGTTGTTGGGACAAGAGACCCAGTACTTC
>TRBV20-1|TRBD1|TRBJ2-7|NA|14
CSASRQGTSYEQYF
TGCAGTGCTTCACGACAGGGAACTTCCTACGAGCAGTACTTC
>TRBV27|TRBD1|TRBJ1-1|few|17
CASSSRTGGASNTEAFF
TGTGCCAGCAGTTCCCGGACAGGGGGCGCCTCCAACACTGAAGCTTTCTTT
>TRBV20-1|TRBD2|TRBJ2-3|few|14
CSANRGGQTDTQYF
TGCAGTGCTAACCGGGGGGGCCAAACAGATACGCAGTATTTT
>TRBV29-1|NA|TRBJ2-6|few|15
CSVNDGYSGANVLTF
TGCAGCGTGAACGACGGATACTCTGGGGCCAACGTCCTGACTTTC
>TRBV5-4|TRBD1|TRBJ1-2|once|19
CASRSDREVASTQNYGYTF
TGTGCCAGCAGATCCGACAGGGAGGTTGCCTCGACTCAAAACTATGGCTACACCTTC
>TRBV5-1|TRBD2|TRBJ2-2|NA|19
CASSLPRLAGALNTGELFF
TGCGCCAGCAGCTTGCCCCGACTAGCGGGGGCCCTGAACACCGGGGAGCTGTTTTTT
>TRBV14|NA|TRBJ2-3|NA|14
CASSQPLSTDTQYF
TGTGCCAGCAGCCAACCCCTTAGCACAGATACGCAGTATTTT
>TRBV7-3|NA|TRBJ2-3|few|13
CASSFSRTDTQYF
TGTGCCAGCAGCTTCTCTAGAACAGATACGCAGTATTTT
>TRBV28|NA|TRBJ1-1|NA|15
CATTPSSGGDTEAFF
TGTGCCACTACCCCCAGTTCGGGAGGGGACACTGAAGCTTTCTTT